This T cell receptor beta chain was found in a study of PD-1 blockade in mismatch repair-deficient tumors. The CDR3 is 13 residues long. Germline CDR1 MDHEN, CDR2 SYDVKM. V shed 3 bases and J 3 bases; nucleotides not matched to a gene: 2. The TCR-sequenced patients were a few responders to pembrolizumab. The data were produced by immunoSEQ multiplex PCR, yet TCRdb's version contains in-frame clones alone and is incomplete. The table records under 150,000 clones, more than 85% of them present only once. The study's findings and limits: Tumor-resident clones, often undetectable pretreatment in blood, expanded then contracted after pembrolizumab.

Worth noting for this clone: Its antigen is not identified.

The origin of this receptor is an adult with mismatch repair-deficient cancer. This chain links TRBV28 with TRBJ2-7; 7 bases align to TRBD2. The input for sequencing was peripheral blood, taken 44 weeks after starting pembrolizumab. The CDR3 DNA follows: TGTGCCAGCAGTTTTCGGGGGGACTACGAGCAGTACTTC. Protein sequence: CASSFRGDYEQYF.